A selection of T cell receptor beta chains follows, all from one sample in a study of T cells in Graves' hyperthyroidism and ophthalmopathy. Each CDR3 protein gets one entry after TCRdb re-called the multiplex PCR reads with MiXCR. There are around 500,000 distinct CDR3 sequences in the sample; approximately 15% occur only once, and approximately 14% lies in the top ten. Sequencing used blood. These TCRs come from a woman in her forties with Graves' hyperthyroidism. The CDR3 runs from the conserved cysteine through the conserved F or W. Fields, in order: J gene, V gene, D gene, CDR3 length, clone size, CDR3 DNA, CDR3 protein. A D gene is named only where the DNA matches it firmly. Only some rows state a clone size, as once, few, many or a class for expanded clones.

J gene: TRBJ2-7; V gene: TRBV27; D gene: TRBD1; CDR3 length: 14; clone size: many; CDR3 DNA: TGTGCCAGCAGTTTATCGACAGGGGACTACGAGCAGTACTTC; CDR3 protein: CASSLSTGDYEQYF
J gene: TRBJ1-2; V gene: TRBV7-9; D gene: NA; CDR3 length: 13; clone size: NA; CDR3 DNA: TGTGCCAGTGAACCGGGCATAGGTGATGGCTACACCTTC; CDR3 protein: CASEPGIGDGYTF
J gene: TRBJ2-3; V gene: TRBV11-2; D gene: NA; CDR3 length: 15; clone size: NA; CDR3 DNA: TGTGCCAGCAGCTTCGGGGGCCCTAGCACAGATACGCAGTATTTT; CDR3 protein: CASSFGGPSTDTQYF
J gene: TRBJ1-1; V gene: TRBV29-1; D gene: TRBD1; CDR3 length: 15; clone size: NA; CDR3 DNA: TGCAGCATACACAAAGGGAGGGGGCGCGACACTGAAGCTTTCTTT; CDR3 protein: CSIHKGRGRDTEAFF
J gene: TRBJ2-1; V gene: TRBV5-1; D gene: TRBD2; CDR3 length: 17; clone size: many; CDR3 DNA: TGCGCCAGCAGCTTGGGTCCAGCGGGAGGGACCTACAATGAGCAGTTCTTC; CDR3 protein: CASSLGPAGGTYNEQFF
J gene: TRBJ1-2; V gene: TRBV7-9; D gene: TRBD1; CDR3 length: 14; clone size: many; CDR3 DNA: TGTGCCAGCAGCTTGCTAGGACAGGCGTATGGCTACACCTTC; CDR3 protein: CASSLLGQAYGYTF
J gene: TRBJ2-7; V gene: TRBV2; D gene: NA; CDR3 length: 15; clone size: many; CDR3 DNA: TGTGCCAGCATCCAGGAGGTCGGGCAGTCCTACGAGCAGTACTTC; CDR3 protein: CASIQEVGQSYEQYF
J gene: TRBJ1-1; V gene: TRBV30; D gene: NA; CDR3 length: 11; clone size: many; CDR3 DNA: TGTGCCTGGAGTCGTGCAGGGGAAGCTTTCTTT; CDR3 protein: CAWSRAGEAFF
J gene: TRBJ2-7; V gene: TRBV9; D gene: TRBD2; CDR3 length: 14; clone size: NA; CDR3 DNA: TGTGCCAGCAGCGTAGGACTAGCGGGAAACGAGCAGTACTTC; CDR3 protein: CASSVGLAGNEQYF
J gene: TRBJ1-1; V gene: TRBV28; D gene: NA; CDR3 length: 14; clone size: many; CDR3 DNA: TGTGCCAGCACCCCCCCCCGAAAGAACACTGAAGCTTTCTTT; CDR3 protein: CASTPPRKNTEAFF
J gene: TRBJ2-1; V gene: TRBV6-5; D gene: TRBD2; CDR3 length: 17; clone size: NA; CDR3 DNA: TGTGCCAGCAGTTACTCGATTCCGGCTAGCGGGAGGAATGAGCAGTTCTTC; CDR3 protein: CASSYSIPASGRNEQFF
J gene: TRBJ1-2; V gene: TRBV25-1; D gene: TRBD1; CDR3 length: 15; clone size: few; CDR3 DNA: TGTGCCAGCAGTGAGTTTGGAGGGGGCGCCGGGGGCTACACCTTC; CDR3 protein: CASSEFGGGAGGYTF
J gene: TRBJ2-1; V gene: TRBV20-1; D gene: TRBD2; CDR3 length: 16; clone size: NA; CDR3 DNA: TGCAGTGCTAGAGGAAGTCTTCGGGGGGGGGCCGATGAGCAGTTCTTC; CDR3 protein: CSARGSLRGGADEQFF
J gene: TRBJ2-3; V gene: TRBV18; D gene: NA; CDR3 length: 15; clone size: NA; CDR3 DNA: TGTGCCAGCTTAGACGGCAGGGGCCACACAGATACGCAGTATTTT; CDR3 protein: CASLDGRGHTDTQYF
J gene: TRBJ1-3; V gene: TRBV11-2; D gene: NA; CDR3 length: 17; clone size: few; CDR3 DNA: TGTGCCAGCAGCTTAGATCTCCCACTTTATTCTGGAAACACCATATATTTT; CDR3 protein: CASSLDLPLYSGNTIYF
J gene: TRBJ2-7; V gene: TRBV6-1; D gene: NA; CDR3 length: 15; clone size: NA; CDR3 DNA: TGTGCCAGCAGTGAATTTAAAGAATCCTCCTACGAGCAGTACTTC; CDR3 protein: CASSEFKESSYEQYF
J gene: TRBJ1-4; V gene: TRBV7-2; D gene: NA; CDR3 length: 15; clone size: many; CDR3 DNA: TGTGCCAGCAGCCATGGAGATTCCTTGTATGAAAAACTGTTTTTT; CDR3 protein: CASSHGDSLYEKLFF
J gene: TRBJ2-7; V gene: TRBV5-5; D gene: NA; CDR3 length: 14; clone size: NA; CDR3 DNA: TGTGCCAGCAGCTTAATGCTAGCGCCCTACGAGCAGTACTTC; CDR3 protein: CASSLMLAPYEQYF
J gene: TRBJ2-1; V gene: TRBV2; D gene: TRBD2; CDR3 length: 15; clone size: many; CDR3 DNA: TGTGCCAGCAGTGATTCTAGCGGAGGACACAATGAGCAGTTCTTC; CDR3 protein: CASSDSSGGHNEQFF
J gene: TRBJ2-5; V gene: TRBV18; D gene: TRBD1; CDR3 length: 13; clone size: many; CDR3 DNA: TGTGCCAGCTCACCAGAGGGGGCGGCGACCCAGTACTTC; CDR3 protein: CASSPEGAATQYF
J gene: TRBJ2-4; V gene: TRBV20-1; D gene: TRBD1; CDR3 length: 15; clone size: NA; CDR3 DNA: TGCAGTGCAATCCCGGGACAGGGGGCGGGGGTAATTCAGTACTTC; CDR3 protein: CSAIPGQGAGVIQYF
J gene: TRBJ2-6; V gene: TRBV27; D gene: TRBD1; CDR3 length: 19; clone size: few; CDR3 DNA: TGTGCCAGCAGTTTAATCCCGGGACAGGGGGCGAAAGGGGCCAACGTCCTGACTTTC; CDR3 protein: CASSLIPGQGAKGANVLTF
J gene: TRBJ2-2; V gene: TRBV3-1; D gene: TRBD1; CDR3 length: 16; clone size: many; CDR3 DNA: TGTGCCAGCAGTCCCCTTGGACAGGGGATGGCCGGGGAGCTGTTTTTT; CDR3 protein: CASSPLGQGMAGELFF
J gene: TRBJ1-2; V gene: TRBV24-1; D gene: NA; CDR3 length: 14; clone size: many; CDR3 DNA: TGTGCCACCAGTGGTCCTGACACCTACTATGGCTACACCTTC; CDR3 protein: CATSGPDTYYGYTF
J gene: TRBJ2-7; V gene: TRBV6-4; D gene: NA; CDR3 length: 10; clone size: NA; CDR3 DNA: TGTGCCACCGCTCCTGAAGAGCAGTACTTC; CDR3 protein: CATAPEEQYF
J gene: TRBJ2-1; V gene: TRBV7-9; D gene: NA; CDR3 length: 15; clone size: many; CDR3 DNA: TGTGCCAGCAGCTTAGGGAGTGGCGGGATAGATGAGCAGTTCTTC; CDR3 protein: CASSLGSGGIDEQFF
J gene: TRBJ2-3; V gene: TRBV4-1; D gene: TRBD2; CDR3 length: 16; clone size: NA; CDR3 DNA: TGCGCCAGCAGCCAAGAGTGGCGGGGGAGCACAGATACGCAGTATTTT; CDR3 protein: CASSQEWRGSTDTQYF
J gene: TRBJ2-4; V gene: TRBV4-1; D gene: NA; CDR3 length: 18; clone size: NA; CDR3 DNA: TGCGCCAGCAGCCCCGGGACACGGGGAGCGCTAGCCAAAAACATTCAGTACTTC; CDR3 protein: CASSPGTRGALAKNIQYF
J gene: TRBJ1-5; V gene: TRBV3-1; D gene: NA; CDR3 length: 15; clone size: NA; CDR3 DNA: TGTGCCAGCAGCCAAGAAATAGGGGGCAATCAGCCCCAGCATTTT; CDR3 protein: CASSQEIGGNQPQHF
J gene: TRBJ2-1; V gene: TRBV7-9; D gene: NA; CDR3 length: 13; clone size: many; CDR3 DNA: TGTGCCAGCAGCCCTTGGTCGTGGGATGAGCAGTTCTTC; CDR3 protein: CASSPWSWDEQFF
J gene: TRBJ2-7; V gene: TRBV11-3; D gene: TRBD2; CDR3 length: 15; clone size: many; CDR3 DNA: TGTGCCAGCAGCTTAGATCTAGCGGGCGCCTACGAGCAGTACTTC; CDR3 protein: CASSLDLAGAYEQYF
J gene: TRBJ2-6; V gene: TRBV5-1; D gene: NA; CDR3 length: 15; clone size: NA; CDR3 DNA: TGCGCCAGCAGTCAAGGTCTATCCGGGGCCAACGTCCTGACTTTC; CDR3 protein: CASSQGLSGANVLTF
J gene: TRBJ1-5; V gene: TRBV19; D gene: TRBD1; CDR3 length: 16; clone size: few; CDR3 DNA: TGTGCCAGTAGTACCCCAGGGACAGTGAGCAATCAGCCCCAGCATTTT; CDR3 protein: CASSTPGTVSNQPQHF
J gene: TRBJ2-3; V gene: TRBV5-6; D gene: TRBD1; CDR3 length: 13; clone size: many; CDR3 DNA: TGTGCCAGCAGCGGGACAGTCCAGGATACGCAGTATTTT; CDR3 protein: CASSGTVQDTQYF
J gene: TRBJ1-1; V gene: TRBV28; D gene: NA; CDR3 length: 12; clone size: many; CDR3 DNA: TGTGCCAGCAGCAACAAGCTCCGTGAAGCTTTCTTT; CDR3 protein: CASSNKLREAFF
J gene: TRBJ1-6; V gene: TRBV7-9; D gene: NA; CDR3 length: 17; clone size: NA; CDR3 DNA: TGTGCCAGCAGCAACGGACTGTACACCCCATTGGATTCACCCCTCCACTTT; CDR3 protein: CASSNGLYTPLDSPLHF
J gene: TRBJ2-5; V gene: TRBV7-2; D gene: TRBD2; CDR3 length: 16; clone size: many; CDR3 DNA: TGTGCCAGCAGCCGGGCTAGCGGGGGGACCCAAGAGACCCAGTACTTC; CDR3 protein: CASSRASGGTQETQYF
J gene: TRBJ2-4; V gene: TRBV2; D gene: NA; CDR3 length: 17; clone size: many; CDR3 DNA: TGTGCCAGCATTAACGAGCCGGCAGGAGGGAGAACGGACATTCAGTACTTC; CDR3 protein: CASINEPAGGRTDIQYF
J gene: TRBJ1-2; V gene: TRBV5-1; D gene: TRBD1; CDR3 length: 14; clone size: many; CDR3 DNA: TGCGCCAGCAGGAGAACAGGGGTGGACTATGGCTACACCTTC; CDR3 protein: CASRRTGVDYGYTF
J gene: TRBJ2-7; V gene: TRBV27; D gene: TRBD1; CDR3 length: 16; clone size: many; CDR3 DNA: TGTGCCAGTCGCCCACGGGGGACAGGGTTAAGGTACGAGCAGTACTTC; CDR3 protein: CASRPRGTGLRYEQYF
J gene: TRBJ2-1; V gene: TRBV27; D gene: TRBD2; CDR3 length: 16; clone size: many; CDR3 DNA: TGTGCCAGCAGGAGACTAGCGGGAGGGCCGAGGAATGAGCAGTTCTTC; CDR3 protein: CASRRLAGGPRNEQFF
J gene: TRBJ2-7; V gene: TRBV28; D gene: NA; CDR3 length: 14; clone size: NA; CDR3 DNA: TGTGCCAGCAGTCCCCCCCCGGGGCCCTACGAGCAGTACTTC; CDR3 protein: CASSPPPGPYEQYF
J gene: TRBJ1-6; V gene: TRBV27; D gene: NA; CDR3 length: 15; clone size: many; CDR3 DNA: TGTGCCAGCAGACTACATGAGATTGGGGATTCACCCCTCCACTTT; CDR3 protein: CASRLHEIGDSPLHF
J gene: TRBJ1-3; V gene: TRBV20-1; D gene: NA; CDR3 length: 18; clone size: NA; CDR3 DNA: TGCAGTGCTAGAGTTTTTGACTGGCAGGCCACCTCTGGAAACACCATATATTTT; CDR3 protein: CSARVFDWQATSGNTIYF
J gene: TRBJ2-5; V gene: TRBV5-5; D gene: NA; CDR3 length: 15; clone size: many; CDR3 DNA: TGTGCCAGCAGCTTTTCCCGGAGTCGAGAAGAGACCCAGTACTTC; CDR3 protein: CASSFSRSREETQYF
J gene: TRBJ1-1; V gene: TRBV7-6; D gene: NA; CDR3 length: 14; clone size: many; CDR3 DNA: TGTGCCAGCAGCTTAGGTCCAGGTAGGACTGAAGCTTTCTTT; CDR3 protein: CASSLGPGRTEAFF
J gene: TRBJ1-6; V gene: TRBV27; D gene: TRBD1; CDR3 length: 15; clone size: NA; CDR3 DNA: TGTGCCAGCAGCCCAAGACAGGGCGAGAGTTCACCCCTCCACTTT; CDR3 protein: CASSPRQGESSPLHF
J gene: TRBJ2-4; V gene: TRBV2; D gene: TRBD1; CDR3 length: 16; clone size: many; CDR3 DNA: TGTGCCAGCATTAAGACAGGGGGAGTAGCCAAAAACATTCAGTACTTC; CDR3 protein: CASIKTGGVAKNIQYF
J gene: TRBJ2-1; V gene: TRBV28; D gene: TRBD2; CDR3 length: 16; clone size: many; CDR3 DNA: TGTGCCAGCACCTCTCCCGGGACTAGCGGGAGGAATGAGCAGTTCTTC; CDR3 protein: CASTSPGTSGRNEQFF
J gene: TRBJ2-7; V gene: TRBV12-3/TRBV12-4; D gene: TRBD2; CDR3 length: 15; clone size: NA; CDR3 DNA: TGTGCCAGCAGAACCGGGACTAGCGGAACCTACGAGCAGTACTTC; CDR3 protein: CASRTGTSGTYEQYF
J gene: TRBJ2-7; V gene: TRBV11-2; D gene: NA; CDR3 length: 14; clone size: NA; CDR3 DNA: TGTGCCAGCAGCTTGTCGGGACCAGAGTATGAGCGGTACTTC; CDR3 protein: CASSLSGPEYERYF
J gene: TRBJ1-1; V gene: TRBV12-3/TRBV12-4; D gene: NA; CDR3 length: 14; clone size: many; CDR3 DNA: TGTGCCAGCAGTGGAAGGGGGTGGGACACTGAAGCTTTCTTT; CDR3 protein: CASSGRGWDTEAFF
J gene: TRBJ2-7; V gene: TRBV9; D gene: TRBD1; CDR3 length: 16; clone size: NA; CDR3 DNA: TGTGCCAGCAGCGTAAAGGGGGCCGTGAACTCCTACGAGCAGTACTTC; CDR3 protein: CASSVKGAVNSYEQYF
J gene: TRBJ2-5; V gene: TRBV5-1; D gene: TRBD2; CDR3 length: 16; clone size: many; CDR3 DNA: TGCGCCAGCAGCTTGGCGGGACTAGCGGGAGTTGAGACCCAGTACTTC; CDR3 protein: CASSLAGLAGVETQYF
J gene: TRBJ2-7; V gene: TRBV4-2; D gene: NA; CDR3 length: 16; clone size: NA; CDR3 DNA: TGTGCCAGCAGCCAAGATGCGATCTACGAATCTTACGAGCAGTACTTC; CDR3 protein: CASSQDAIYESYEQYF
J gene: TRBJ1-2; V gene: TRBV6-1; D gene: NA; CDR3 length: 12; clone size: many; CDR3 DNA: TGTGCCAGCAGGACAGTAAAGAGTGGCTACACCTTC; CDR3 protein: CASRTVKSGYTF
J gene: TRBJ1-3; V gene: TRBV6-1; D gene: NA; CDR3 length: 13; clone size: many; CDR3 DNA: TGTGCCAGCAGGGCAGGCGACGGAAACACCATATATTTT; CDR3 protein: CASRAGDGNTIYF
J gene: TRBJ2-3; V gene: TRBV24-1; D gene: NA; CDR3 length: 16; clone size: few; CDR3 DNA: TGTGCCACCAGTTTCACTCGGGGCGACTTCTCAGATACGCAGTATTTT; CDR3 protein: CATSFTRGDFSDTQYF
J gene: TRBJ2-1; V gene: TRBV12-3/TRBV12-4; D gene: TRBD2; CDR3 length: 14; clone size: many; CDR3 DNA: TGTGCCACGAGGCCGGGACTAGTAGAAGATGAGCAGTTCTTC; CDR3 protein: CATRPGLVEDEQFF
J gene: TRBJ2-3; V gene: TRBV3-1; D gene: TRBD2; CDR3 length: 17; clone size: many; CDR3 DNA: TGTGCCAGCAGCCAAGATCTTCCTAGCGGGAGCGCAGATACGCAGTATTTT; CDR3 protein: CASSQDLPSGSADTQYF